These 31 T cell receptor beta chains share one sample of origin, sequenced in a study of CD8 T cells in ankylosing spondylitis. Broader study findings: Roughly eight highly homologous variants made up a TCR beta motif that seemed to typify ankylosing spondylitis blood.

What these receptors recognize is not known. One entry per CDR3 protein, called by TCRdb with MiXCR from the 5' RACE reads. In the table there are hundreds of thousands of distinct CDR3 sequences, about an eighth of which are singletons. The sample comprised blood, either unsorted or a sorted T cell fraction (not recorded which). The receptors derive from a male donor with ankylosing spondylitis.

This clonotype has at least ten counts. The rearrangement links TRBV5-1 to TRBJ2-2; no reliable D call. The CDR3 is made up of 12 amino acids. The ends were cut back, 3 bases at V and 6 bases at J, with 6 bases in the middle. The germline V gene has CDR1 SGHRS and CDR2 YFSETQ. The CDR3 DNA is TGCGCCAGCAGCTCGGACCCCGGGGAGCTGTTTTTT. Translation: CASSSDPGELFF.

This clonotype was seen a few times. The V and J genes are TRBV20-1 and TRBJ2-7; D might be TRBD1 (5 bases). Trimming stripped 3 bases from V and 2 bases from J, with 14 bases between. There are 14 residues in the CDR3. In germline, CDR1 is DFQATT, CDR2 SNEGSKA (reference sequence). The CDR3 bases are TGCAGTGCTAGTCCCAGGGCGCTTACCTACGAGCAGTACTTC. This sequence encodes CSASPRALTYEQYF.

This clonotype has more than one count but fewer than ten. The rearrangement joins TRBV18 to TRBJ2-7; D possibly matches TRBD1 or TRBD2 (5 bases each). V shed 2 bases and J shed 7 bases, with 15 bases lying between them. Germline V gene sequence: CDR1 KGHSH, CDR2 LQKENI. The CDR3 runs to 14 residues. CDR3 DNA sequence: TGTGCCAGCTCACCAACGTTCGGGGCAGCTGAGCAGTACTTC. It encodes CASSPTFGAAEQYF.

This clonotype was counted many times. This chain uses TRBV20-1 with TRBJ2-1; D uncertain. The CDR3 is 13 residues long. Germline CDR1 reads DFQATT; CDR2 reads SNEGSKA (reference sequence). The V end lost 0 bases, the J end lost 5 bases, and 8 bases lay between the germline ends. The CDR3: CSAREGPDNEQFF. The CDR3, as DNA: TGCAGTGCTAGAGAAGGTCCCGACAATGAGCAGTTCTTC.

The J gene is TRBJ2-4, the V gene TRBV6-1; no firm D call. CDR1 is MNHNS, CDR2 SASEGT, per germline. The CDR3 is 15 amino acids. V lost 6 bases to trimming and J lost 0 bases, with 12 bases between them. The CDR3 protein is CASSTRRLAKNIQYF. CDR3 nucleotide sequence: TGTGCCAGCAGCACCAGGCGATTAGCCAAAAACATTCAGTACTTC.

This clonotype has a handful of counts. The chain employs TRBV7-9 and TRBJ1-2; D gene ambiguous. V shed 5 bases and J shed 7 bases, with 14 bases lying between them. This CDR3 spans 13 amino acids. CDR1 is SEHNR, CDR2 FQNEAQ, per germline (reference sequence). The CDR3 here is CASSPIELAGYTF. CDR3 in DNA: TGTGCCAGCAGCCCCATAGAACTCGCTGGCTACACCTTC.

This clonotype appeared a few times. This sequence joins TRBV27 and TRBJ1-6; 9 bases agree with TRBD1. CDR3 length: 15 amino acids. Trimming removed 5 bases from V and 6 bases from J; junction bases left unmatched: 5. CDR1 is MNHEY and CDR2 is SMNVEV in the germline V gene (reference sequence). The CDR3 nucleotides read TGTGCCAGCAGTCCCCGACAGGGGGTTAATTCACCCCTCCACTTT. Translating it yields CASSPRQGVNSPLHF.

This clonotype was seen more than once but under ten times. Here the CDR3 DNA reads TGTGCCAGCAGCCCGCCCTTCGGCACGGTTAACACCGGGGAGCTGTTTTTT. Translation gives CASSPPFGTVNTGELFF. The V and J genes are TRBV7-9 and TRBJ2-2; D not resolved. CDR1 is SEHNR, CDR2 FQNEAQ, per germline (reference sequence). This CDR3 is built from 17 residues. Trimming pared 5 bases from V and 2 bases from J, leaving 18 bases between.

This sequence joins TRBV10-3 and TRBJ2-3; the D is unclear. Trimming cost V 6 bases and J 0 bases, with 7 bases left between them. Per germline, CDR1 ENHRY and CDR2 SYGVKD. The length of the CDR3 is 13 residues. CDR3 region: CAISGHSTDTQYF. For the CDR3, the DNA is TGTGCCATCAGCGGCCATAGCACAGATACGCAGTATTTT.

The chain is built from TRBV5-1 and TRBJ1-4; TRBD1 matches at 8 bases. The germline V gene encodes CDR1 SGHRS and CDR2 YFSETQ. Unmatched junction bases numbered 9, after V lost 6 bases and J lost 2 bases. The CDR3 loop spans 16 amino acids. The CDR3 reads CASKDRGGYTNEKLFF. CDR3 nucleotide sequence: TGCGCCAGCAAAGACAGGGGAGGATACACTAATGAAAAACTGTTTTTT.

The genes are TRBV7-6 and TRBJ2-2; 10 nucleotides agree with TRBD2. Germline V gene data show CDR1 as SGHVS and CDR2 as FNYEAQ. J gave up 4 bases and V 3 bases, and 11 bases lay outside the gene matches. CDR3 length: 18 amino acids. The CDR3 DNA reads TGTGCCAGCAGCTTTGGTCTAGCGGGAGTGGTAGGCACCGGGGAGCTGTTTTTT. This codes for CASSFGLAGVVGTGELFF. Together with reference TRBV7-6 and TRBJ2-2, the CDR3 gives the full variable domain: GAGVSQSPRYKVTKRGQDVALRCDPISGHVSLYWYRQALGQGPEFLTYFNYEAQQDKSGLPNDRFSAERPEGSISTLTIQRTEQRDSAMYRCASSFGLAGVVGTGELFFGEGSRLTVL.

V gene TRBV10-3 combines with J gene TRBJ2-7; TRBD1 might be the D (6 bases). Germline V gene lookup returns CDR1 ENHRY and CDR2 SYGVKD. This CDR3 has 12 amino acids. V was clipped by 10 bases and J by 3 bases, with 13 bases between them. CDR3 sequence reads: CATQEGGYEQYF. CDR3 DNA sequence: TGTGCCACCCAGGAAGGGGGCTACGAGCAGTACTTC.

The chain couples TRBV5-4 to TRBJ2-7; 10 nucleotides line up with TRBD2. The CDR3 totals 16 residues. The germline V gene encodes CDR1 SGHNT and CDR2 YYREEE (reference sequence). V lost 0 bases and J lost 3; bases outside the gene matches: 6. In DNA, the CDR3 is TGTGCCAGCAGCTTGGCCCCTAGCGGGAGCCTCTACGAGCAGTACTTC. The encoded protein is CASSLAPSGSLYEQYF.

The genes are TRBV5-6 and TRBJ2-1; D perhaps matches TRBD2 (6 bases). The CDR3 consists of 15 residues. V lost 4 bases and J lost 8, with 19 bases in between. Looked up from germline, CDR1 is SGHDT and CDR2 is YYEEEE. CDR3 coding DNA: TGTGCCAGCAGCGCGGGACCCCTCATGGGGCATGAGCAGTTCTTC. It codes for CASSAGPLMGHEQFF.

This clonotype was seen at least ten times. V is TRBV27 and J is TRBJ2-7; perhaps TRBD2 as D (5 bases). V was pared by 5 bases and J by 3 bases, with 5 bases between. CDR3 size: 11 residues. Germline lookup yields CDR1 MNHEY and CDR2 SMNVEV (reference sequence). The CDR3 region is CASSDYYEQYF. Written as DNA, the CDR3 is TGTGCCAGCAGTGACTACTACGAGCAGTACTTC.

For the CDR3, the DNA is TGTGCCAGCAGCCAAACTAGAAATCCAGATACGCAGTATTTT. It specifies CASSQTRNPDTQYF. The chain combines TRBV9 with TRBJ2-3; D possibly corresponds to TRBD2 (5 bases). The germline V and J ends were trimmed by 4 bases and 4 bases, with 13 bases remaining between them. CDR3 size: 14 residues. Germline CDR1 and CDR2: SGDLS and YYNGEE.

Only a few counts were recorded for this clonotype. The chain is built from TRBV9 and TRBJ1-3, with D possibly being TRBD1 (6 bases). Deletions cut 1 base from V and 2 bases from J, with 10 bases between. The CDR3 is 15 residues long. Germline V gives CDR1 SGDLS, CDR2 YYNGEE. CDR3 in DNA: TGTGCCAGCAGCGTATTCCCAGGGGCTGGAAACACCATATATTTT. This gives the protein CASSVFPGAGNTIYF.

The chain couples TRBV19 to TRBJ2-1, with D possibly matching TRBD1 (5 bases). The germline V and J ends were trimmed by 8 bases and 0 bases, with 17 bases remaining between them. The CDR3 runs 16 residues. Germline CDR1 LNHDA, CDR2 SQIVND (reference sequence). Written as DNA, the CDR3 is TGTGCCAGTTCGGCTCTAAGGCAGGGCTCCTACAATGAGCAGTTCTTC. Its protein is CASSALRQGSYNEQFF.

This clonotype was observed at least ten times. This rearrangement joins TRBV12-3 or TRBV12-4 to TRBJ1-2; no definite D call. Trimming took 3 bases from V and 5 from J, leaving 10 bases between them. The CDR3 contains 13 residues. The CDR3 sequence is CASSLTDLYGYTF. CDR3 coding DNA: TGTGCCAGCAGTTTGACCGATCTATATGGCTACACCTTC.

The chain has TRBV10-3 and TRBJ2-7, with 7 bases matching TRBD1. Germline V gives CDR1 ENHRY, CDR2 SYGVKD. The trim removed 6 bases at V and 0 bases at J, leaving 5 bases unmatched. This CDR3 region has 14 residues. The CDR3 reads CAIRSWDSSYEQYF. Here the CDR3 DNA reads TGTGCCATCAGATCCTGGGACAGCTCCTACGAGCAGTACTTC.

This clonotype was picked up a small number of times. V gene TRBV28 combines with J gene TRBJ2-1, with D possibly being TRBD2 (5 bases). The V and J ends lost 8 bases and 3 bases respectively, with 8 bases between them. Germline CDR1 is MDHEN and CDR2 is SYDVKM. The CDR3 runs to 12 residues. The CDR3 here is CASVTSYNEQFF. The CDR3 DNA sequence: TGTGCCAGCGTTACTAGCTACAATGAGCAGTTCTTC. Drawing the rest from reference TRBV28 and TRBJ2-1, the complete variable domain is DVKVTQSSRYLVKRTGEKVFLECVQDMDHENMFWYRQDPGLGLRLIYFSYDVKMKEKGDIPEGYSVSREKKERFSLILESASTNQTSMYLCASVTSYNEQFFGPGTRLTVL.

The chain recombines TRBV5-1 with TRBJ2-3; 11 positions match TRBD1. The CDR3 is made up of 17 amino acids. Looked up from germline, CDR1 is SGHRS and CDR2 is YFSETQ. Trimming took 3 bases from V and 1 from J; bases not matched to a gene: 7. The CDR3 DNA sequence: TGCGCCAGCAGCTCTGGACAGGGGGCTGATGGCACAGATACGCAGTATTTT. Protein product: CASSSGQGADGTDTQYF.

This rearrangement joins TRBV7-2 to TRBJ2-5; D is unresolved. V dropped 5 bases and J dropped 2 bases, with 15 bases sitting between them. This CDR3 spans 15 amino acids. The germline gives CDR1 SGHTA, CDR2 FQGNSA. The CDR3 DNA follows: TGTGCCAGCAGCCCCCCTGGGGTTCCACAAGAGACCCAGTACTTC. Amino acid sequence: CASSPPGVPQETQYF.

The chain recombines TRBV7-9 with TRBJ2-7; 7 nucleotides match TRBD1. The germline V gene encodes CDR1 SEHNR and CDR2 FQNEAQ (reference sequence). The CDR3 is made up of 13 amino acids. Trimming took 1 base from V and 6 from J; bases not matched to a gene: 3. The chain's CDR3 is CASSLEGGFEQYF. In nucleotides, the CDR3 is TGTGCCAGCAGCTTAGAAGGGGGCTTCGAGCAGTACTTC. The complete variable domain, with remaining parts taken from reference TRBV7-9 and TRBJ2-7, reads DTGVSQNPRHKITKRGQNVTFRCDPISEHNRLYWYRQTLGQGPEFLTYFQNEAQLEKSRLLSDRFSAERPKGSFSTLEIQRTEQGDSAMYLCASSLEGGFEQYFGPGTRLTVT.

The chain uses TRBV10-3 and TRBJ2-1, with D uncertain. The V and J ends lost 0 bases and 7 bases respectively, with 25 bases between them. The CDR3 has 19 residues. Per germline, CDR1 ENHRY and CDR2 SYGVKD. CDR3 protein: CAISESGTSRPLVVNEQFF. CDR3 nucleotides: TGTGCCATCAGTGAGTCTGGTACTTCCAGACCTTTAGTTGTTAATGAGCAGTTCTTC.

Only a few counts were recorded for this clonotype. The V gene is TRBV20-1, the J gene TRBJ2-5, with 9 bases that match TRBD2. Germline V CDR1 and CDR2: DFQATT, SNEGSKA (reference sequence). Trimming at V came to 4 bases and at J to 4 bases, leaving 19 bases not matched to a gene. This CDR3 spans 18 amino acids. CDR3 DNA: TGCAGTGCTATGGGACTAATTCGGGGTAGCGGGAGTGGAGAGACCCAGTACTTC. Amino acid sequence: CSAMGLIRGSGSGETQYF.

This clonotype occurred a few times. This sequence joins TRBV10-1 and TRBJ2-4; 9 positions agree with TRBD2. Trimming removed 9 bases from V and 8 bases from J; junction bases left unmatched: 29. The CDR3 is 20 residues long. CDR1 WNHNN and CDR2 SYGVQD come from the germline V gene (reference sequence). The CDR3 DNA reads TGCGCCAGTAATTACGGAATCCGGGAGGCGGGAGGGCCTTTGTGGTACATTCAGTACTTC. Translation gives CASNYGIREAGGPLWYIQYF.

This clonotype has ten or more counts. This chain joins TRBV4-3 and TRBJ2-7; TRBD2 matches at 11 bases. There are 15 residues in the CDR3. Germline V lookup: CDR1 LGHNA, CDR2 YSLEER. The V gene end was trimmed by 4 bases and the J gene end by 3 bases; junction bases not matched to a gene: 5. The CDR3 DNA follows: TGCGCCAGCAGCCGTACTAGCGGGAGTATCTACGAGCAGTACTTC. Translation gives CASSRTSGSIYEQYF.

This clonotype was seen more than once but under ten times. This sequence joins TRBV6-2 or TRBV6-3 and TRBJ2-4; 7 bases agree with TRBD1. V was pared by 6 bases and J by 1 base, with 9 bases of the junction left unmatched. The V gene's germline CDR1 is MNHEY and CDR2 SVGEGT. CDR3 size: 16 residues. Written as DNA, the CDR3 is TGTGCCAGCAGCCCAGGACAGGTGGGGGCCAAAAACATTCAGTACTTC. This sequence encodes CASSPGQVGAKNIQYF.

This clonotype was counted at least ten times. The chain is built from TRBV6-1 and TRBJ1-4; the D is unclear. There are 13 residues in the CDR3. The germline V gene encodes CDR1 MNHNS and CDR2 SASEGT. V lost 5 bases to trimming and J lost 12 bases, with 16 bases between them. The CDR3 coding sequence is TGTGCCAGCAGTCAGTGGGGAGGTGGAGAACTGTTTTTT. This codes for CASSQWGGGELFF.

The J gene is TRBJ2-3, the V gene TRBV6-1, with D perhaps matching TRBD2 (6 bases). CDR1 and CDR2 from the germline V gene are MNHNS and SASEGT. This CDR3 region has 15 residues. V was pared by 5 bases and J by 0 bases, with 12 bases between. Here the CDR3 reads CASSRGLTSTDTQYF. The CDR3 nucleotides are TGTGCCAGCAGTCGGGGACTGACGAGCACAGATACGCAGTATTTT.